The 22 T cell receptor beta chains given below trace back to one sample, sequenced in a study of blood T cell repertoires in COVID-19. TCRdb keeps only in-frame clones here, not all; method: immunoSEQ multiplex PCR. The sample lists around 500,000 clones; approximately 83% were seen once. The sequenced material came from peripheral blood. These receptors were obtained from a human donor in a cohort sampled during active COVID-19.

The J gene is TRBJ2-2, the V gene TRBV9; the D is unclear. Trimming took off 4 bases at V and 3 bases at J, with 10 bases between the two ends. In germline, CDR1 is SGDLS, CDR2 YYNGEE. This CDR3 is 14 amino acids long. The DNA of the CDR3 is TGTGCCAGCAGCTTTCCCGTCGACACCGGGGAGCTGTTTTTT. Its translation: CASSFPVDTGELFF.

The chain combines TRBV5-1 with TRBJ2-3; TRBD2 matches 13 bases. The CDR3 runs to 19 residues. The V segment lost 5 bases and the J segment 2 bases; nucleotides outside the gene matches: 14. The V gene's germline CDR1 is SGHRS and CDR2 YFSETQ. CDR3 nucleotides: TGCGCCAGCAGATGGGGACTAGCGGGATTTCAAGACGACACAGATACGCAGTATTTT. It yields the protein CASRWGLAGFQDDTDTQYF.

V and J are TRBV5-1 and TRBJ2-1; 11 nucleotides match TRBD2. Germline CDR1 SGHRS, CDR2 YFSETQ. V trimming: 4 bases; J trimming: 6 bases; junction bases outside the gene matches: 6. CDR3 length: 15 amino acids. The CDR3: CASSHTSGRGNEQFF. The CDR3 region has the DNA TGCGCCAGCAGCCATACTAGCGGGAGAGGCAATGAGCAGTTCTTC.

This clone was detected only once. The chain has TRBV10-3 and TRBJ2-7, with D possibly matching TRBD2 (6 bases). The ends were cut back, 3 bases at V and 0 bases at J, with 15 bases in the middle. CDR3 length equals 16 residues. The germline V gene encodes CDR1 ENHRY and CDR2 SYGVKD. CDR3 region: CAISDSGTGSSYEQYF. DNA for the CDR3: TGTGCCATCAGTGATTCCGGGACTGGAAGCTCCTACGAGCAGTACTTC.

This chain joins TRBV5-1 and TRBJ2-7, with D tentatively TRBD1 (5 bases). The CDR3 loop spans 16 amino acids. V shed 0 bases and J shed 3 bases, with 16 bases lying between them. Germline lookup yields CDR1 SGHRS and CDR2 YFSETQ. For the CDR3, the DNA is TGCGCCAGCAGCTTGGTTTCTCAGGGTCCGGGCTACGAGCAGTACTTC. It yields the protein CASSLVSQGPGYEQYF.

The J gene is TRBJ2-7, the V gene TRBV19; 9 nucleotides match TRBD2. The V and J ends lost 3 bases and 0 bases, in that order; junction bases with no gene match: 6. This CDR3 spans 16 amino acids. Germline-derived CDR1 and CDR2 are LNHDA and SQIVND (reference sequence). The CDR3 DNA reads as TGTGCCAGTAGTATTAGCGGACTAGCGCACTCCTACGAGCAGTACTTC. Translating gives CASSISGLAHSYEQYF.

The CDR3 DNA is TGCGCCAGCAGCTTAAGGACGGGGATGAACACTGAAGCTTTCTTT. This translates into CASSLRTGMNTEAFF. The chain links TRBV5-1 to TRBJ1-1; the D is unclear. The CDR3 is made up of 15 amino acids. The V gene lost 2 bases and the J gene lost 0 bases, with 11 bases spanning the gap. Germline lookup yields CDR1 SGHRS and CDR2 YFSETQ.

The V and J genes are TRBV5-5 and TRBJ2-5, with D unresolved. Germline CDR1 SGHKS, CDR2 YYEKEE (reference sequence). The CDR3 runs to 13 residues. V was clipped by 4 bases and J by 1 base, with 8 bases between them. The CDR3 sequence: CASSVGAQETQYF. CDR3 in DNA: TGTGCCAGCAGCGTAGGAGCCCAAGAGACCCAGTACTTC.

V usage is TRBV5-1 and J usage is TRBJ1-2; 8 bases are a match to TRBD1. The CDR3 runs 17 residues. Looked up from germline, CDR1 is SGHRS and CDR2 is YFSETQ. The junction had 11 bases not matched to a gene; V was cut back by 2 bases and J by 2 bases. CDR3 sequence reads: CASSLGPGTGGNYGYTF. The CDR3 DNA sequence: TGCGCCAGCAGCTTAGGGCCGGGAACAGGGGGGAACTATGGCTACACCTTC.

This chain uses TRBV27 with TRBJ1-2, with 9 bases identical to TRBD1. The CDR3 extends over 16 amino acids. The germline CDR1 and CDR2 sequences are MNHEY and SMNVEV (reference sequence). Germline trimming cut 5 bases from V and 5 bases from J; bases unmatched to any gene: 12. The CDR3 region has the DNA TGTGCCAGCAGTCCGACTGGGACAGGGAGAAAATATGGCTACACCTTC. Translated: CASSPTGTGRKYGYTF.

The chain joins TRBV28 to TRBJ1-1, with TRBD1 as a possible D gene (5 bases). This CDR3 is built from 17 residues. In germline, CDR1 is MDHEN, CDR2 SYDVKM. The V and J ends lost 2 bases and 1 base respectively, with 17 bases between them. The CDR3, as DNA: TGTGCCAGCAGTTTAGGGGCCCTGGGGTGGGGGAACACTGAAGCTTTCTTT. It codes for CASSLGALGWGNTEAFF.

DNA of the CDR3: TGTGCCAGCAGTCTCCGGACAAGAAATTCACCCCTCCACTTT. As protein: CASSLRTRNSPLHF. This rearrangement joins TRBV6-2 or TRBV6-3 to TRBJ1-6, with D possibly TRBD1 on 5 matching bases. Per the germline V gene, CDR1 is MNHEY and CDR2 is SVGEGT. Trimming shortened V by 5 bases and J by 7 bases, and 12 bases separated the two germline ends. The CDR3 is 14 residues long.

This clone was seen a handful of times. CDR3 sequence (DNA): TGTGCCACCAGTGAGCCGACAGGGACTTATGGCTACACCTTC. Translation: CATSEPTGTYGYTF. The V call is TRBV24-1, the J call TRBJ1-2; 7 nucleotides match TRBD1. Germline V gives CDR1 KGHDR, CDR2 SFDVKD. There are 14 residues in the CDR3. Unmatched junction bases numbered 6, after V lost 4 bases and J lost 5 bases.

The chain recombines TRBV6-6 with TRBJ1-6; maybe TRBD1 (5 bases). The CDR3 runs 15 residues. The germline gives CDR1 MNHNY, CDR2 SVGAGI (reference sequence). Trimming cost V 0 bases and J 9 bases, with 12 bases left between them. The CDR3 DNA sequence: TGTGCCAGCAGTTACTCTTCAGGGAAGGGTTCACCCCTCCACTTT. Its translation: CASSYSSGKGSPLHF.

The gene calls are TRBV7-9 and TRBJ2-1; 7 positions match TRBD2. The CDR3 has 14 amino acids. Trimming removed 6 bases from V and 5 bases from J; junction bases left unmatched: 7. CDR1 and CDR2 (germline): SEHNR, FQNEAQ (reference sequence). The CDR3 is CASRWSGNNNEQFF. CDR3 DNA: TGTGCCAGCAGATGGAGCGGGAATAACAATGAGCAGTTCTTC.

The V call is TRBV30, the J call TRBJ2-3, with 9 bases aligning to TRBD2. The CDR3 is 16 residues long. The V segment lost 0 bases and the J segment 1 base; nucleotides outside the gene matches: 5. Germline V gene lookup returns CDR1 GTSNPN and CDR2 SVGIG (reference sequence). The CDR3 here is CAWSVFSGSGTDTQYF. The CDR3 DNA reads as TGTGCCTGGAGTGTTTTTAGCGGGAGTGGCACAGATACGCAGTATTTT.

CDR3 sequence: CATSTDREVAGVYEQYF. CDR3 sequence (DNA): TGTGCCACCAGCACCGATAGGGAAGTAGCGGGAGTCTACGAGCAGTACTTC. V and J are TRBV15 and TRBJ2-7, with TRBD2 identical over 9 bases. Germline CDR1 is LNHNV and CDR2 is YYDKDF (reference sequence). The CDR3 runs 17 residues. With V trimmed by 4 bases and J by 3 bases, 13 bases remained unmatched.

The chain employs TRBV12-3 or TRBV12-4 and TRBJ1-2; D is perhaps TRBD1 (6 bases). With 2 bases removed from V and 6 bases from J, the gap between germline ends came to 10 bases. The CDR3 loop spans 13 amino acids. CDR3 sequence (DNA): TGTGCCAGCAGTTTACTGAACAGGGATGGCTACACCTTC. Its protein product is CASSLLNRDGYTF.

This clone is a singleton in its sample. CDR3 coding DNA: TGCGCCAGCAGCCAAGCGGTGAGGGAGTTCGGCAATGAGCAGTTCTTC. It translates to CASSQAVREFGNEQFF. The genes are TRBV4-1 and TRBJ2-1; a possible D gene is TRBD2 (5 bases). Trimming removed 1 base at V and 6 bases at J, with 16 bases between. CDR3 length: 16 residues. The germline V gene encodes CDR1 MGHRA and CDR2 YSYEKL.

This clone was seen ten or more times. The chain carries TRBV7-8 and TRBJ2-3; the D is unclear. Germline loops: CDR1 SGHVS, CDR2 FQNEAQ. Trimming pared 5 bases from V and 4 bases from J, leaving 10 bases between. The CDR3 consists of 13 residues. CDR3 protein: CASSPLEADTQYF. The DNA of the CDR3 is TGTGCCAGCAGCCCCCTCGAGGCAGATACGCAGTATTTT. Looking up the rest from reference TRBV7-8 and TRBJ2-3 gives the full variable domain: GAGVSQSPRYKVAKRGQDVALRCDPISGHVSLFWYQQALGQGPEFLTYFQNEAQLDKSGLPSDRFFAERPEGSVSTLKIQRTQQEDSAVYLCASSPLEADTQYFGPGTRLTVL.

This chain links TRBV19 with TRBJ1-2, with 8 positions matching TRBD1. CDR3 length equals 16 residues. The germline V gene has CDR1 LNHDA and CDR2 SQIVND (reference sequence). The trim removed 4 bases at V and 5 bases at J, leaving 12 bases unmatched. CDR3 sequence (DNA): TGTGCCAGTAGTAACCCTCGCGCCAGGGGGCTGTATGGCTACACCTTC. Amino acids: CASSNPRARGLYGYTF.

V gene TRBV7-9 combines with J gene TRBJ1-1, with D tentatively TRBD1 (6 bases). Per germline, CDR1 SEHNR and CDR2 FQNEAQ (reference sequence). Trimming removed 4 bases at V and 1 base at J, with 10 bases between. The CDR3 covers 14 residues. The DNA of the CDR3 is TGTGCCAGCAGCTGGGGACATCAGAACACTGAAGCTTTCTTT. This translates into CASSWGHQNTEAFF.